This T cell receptor beta chain was profiled in a study of blood T cell repertoires in COVID-19. Looking at the study overall: Sources were T cells, B-cell-depleted T cells, or PBMCs; the material itself was cDNA or gDNA.

Method: immunoSEQ multiplex PCR; TCRdb's copy keeps in-frame clones and lacks some. In the table there are some 340,000 clones, around 85% of which are singletons. Sequenced input: peripheral blood. The receptor comes from a woman aged 18-30 years with acute or convalescent COVID-19.

The CDR3 loop reads CASSKSRGFSEKLFF. CDR3 nucleotide sequence: TGTGCCAGCAGCAAGTCCAGGGGGTTCAGCGAAAAACTGTTTTTT. The chain links TRBV21-1 to TRBJ1-4; TRBD1 reflects the table's D call only, with no check against the DNA. TRBV21-1 is a listed pseudogene. The CDR3 contains 15 residues.